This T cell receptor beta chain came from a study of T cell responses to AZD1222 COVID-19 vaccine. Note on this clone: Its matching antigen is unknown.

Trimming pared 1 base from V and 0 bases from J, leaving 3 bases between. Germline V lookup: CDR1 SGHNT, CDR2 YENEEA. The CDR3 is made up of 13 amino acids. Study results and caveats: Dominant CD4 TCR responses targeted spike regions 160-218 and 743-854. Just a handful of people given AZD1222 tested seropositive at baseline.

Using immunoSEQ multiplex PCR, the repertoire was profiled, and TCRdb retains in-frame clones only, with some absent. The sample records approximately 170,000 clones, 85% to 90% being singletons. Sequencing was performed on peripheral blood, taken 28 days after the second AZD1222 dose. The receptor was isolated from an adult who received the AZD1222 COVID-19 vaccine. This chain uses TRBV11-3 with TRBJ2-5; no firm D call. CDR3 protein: CASSLGHQETQYF. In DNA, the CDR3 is TGTGCCAGCAGCTTAGGCCACCAAGAGACCCAGTACTTC. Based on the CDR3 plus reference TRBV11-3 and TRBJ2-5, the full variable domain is EAGVVQSPRYKIIEKKQPVAFWCNPISGHNTLYWYLQNLGQGPELLIRYENEEAVDDSQLPKDRFSAERLKGVDSTLKIQPAELGDSAVYLCASSLGHQETQYFGPGTRLLVL.